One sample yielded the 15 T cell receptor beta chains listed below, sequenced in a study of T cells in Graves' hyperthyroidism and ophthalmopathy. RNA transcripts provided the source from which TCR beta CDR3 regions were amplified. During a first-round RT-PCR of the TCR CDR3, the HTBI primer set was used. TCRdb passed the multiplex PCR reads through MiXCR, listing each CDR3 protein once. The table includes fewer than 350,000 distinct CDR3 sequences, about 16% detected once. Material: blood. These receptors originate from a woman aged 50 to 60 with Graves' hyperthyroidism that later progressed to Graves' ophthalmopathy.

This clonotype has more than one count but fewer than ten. The CDR3 is CASSEPTSGSKRRSYEQYF. CDR3 nucleotides: TGTGCCAGCAGTGAACCGACTAGCGGGAGTAAGAGGCGGTCCTACGAGCAGTACTTC. This chain uses TRBV6-1 with TRBJ2-7; the match to TRBD2 covers 12 bases. The CDR3 loop spans 19 amino acids. J gave up 1 base and V 2 bases, and 12 bases lay outside the gene matches. The germline V gene encodes CDR1 MNHNS and CDR2 SASEGT.

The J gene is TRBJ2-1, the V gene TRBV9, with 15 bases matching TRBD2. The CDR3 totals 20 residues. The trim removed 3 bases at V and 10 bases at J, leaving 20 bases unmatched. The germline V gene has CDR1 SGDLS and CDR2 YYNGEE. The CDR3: CASSAPGLAGGHSVPGEQFF. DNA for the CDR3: TGTGCCAGCAGCGCGCCGGGACTAGCGGGAGGTCACTCCGTACCGGGGGAGCAGTTCTTC.

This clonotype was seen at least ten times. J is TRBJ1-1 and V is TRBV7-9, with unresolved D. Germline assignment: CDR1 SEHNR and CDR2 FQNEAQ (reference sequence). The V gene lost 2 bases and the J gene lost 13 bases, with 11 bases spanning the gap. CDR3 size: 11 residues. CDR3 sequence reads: CASSLTAEDFF. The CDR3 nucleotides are TGTGCCAGCAGCTTAACCGCAGAGGATTTCTTT. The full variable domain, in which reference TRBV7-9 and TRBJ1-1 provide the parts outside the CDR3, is DTGVSQNPRHKITKRGQNVTFRCDPISEHNRLYWYRQTLGQGPEFLTYFQNEAQLEKSRLLSDRFSAERPKGSFSTLEIQRTEQGDSAMYLCASSLTAEDFFGQGTRLTVV.

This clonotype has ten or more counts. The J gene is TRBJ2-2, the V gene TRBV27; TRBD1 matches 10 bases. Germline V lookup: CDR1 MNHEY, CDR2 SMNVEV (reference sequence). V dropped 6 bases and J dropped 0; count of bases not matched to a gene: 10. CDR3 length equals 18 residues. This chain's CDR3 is CASSEPRDRGSNTGELFF. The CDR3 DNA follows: TGTGCCAGCAGCGAACCCCGGGACAGGGGTTCGAACACCGGGGAGCTGTTTTTT.

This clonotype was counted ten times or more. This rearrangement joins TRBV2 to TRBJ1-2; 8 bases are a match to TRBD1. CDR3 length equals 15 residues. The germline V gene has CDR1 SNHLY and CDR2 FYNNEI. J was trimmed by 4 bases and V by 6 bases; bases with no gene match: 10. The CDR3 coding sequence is TGTGCCAGCAGGGACCGGGACAGGCCGCTCTATGGCTACACCTTC. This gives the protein CASRDRDRPLYGYTF.

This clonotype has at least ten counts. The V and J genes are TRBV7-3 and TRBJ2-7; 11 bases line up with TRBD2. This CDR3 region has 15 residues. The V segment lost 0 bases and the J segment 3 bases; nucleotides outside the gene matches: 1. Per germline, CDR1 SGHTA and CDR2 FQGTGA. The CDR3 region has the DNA TGTGCCAGCAGCTTAACTGGGACTAGCGGCTACGAGCAGTACTTC. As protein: CASSLTGTSGYEQYF.

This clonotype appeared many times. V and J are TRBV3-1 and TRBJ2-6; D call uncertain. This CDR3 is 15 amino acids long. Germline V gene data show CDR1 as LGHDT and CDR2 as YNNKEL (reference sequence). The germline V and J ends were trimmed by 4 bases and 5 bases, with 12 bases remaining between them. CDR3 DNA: TGTGCCAGCAGCCCCGTCCTTTCTAGGGCCAACGTCCTGACTTTC. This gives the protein CASSPVLSRANVLTF.

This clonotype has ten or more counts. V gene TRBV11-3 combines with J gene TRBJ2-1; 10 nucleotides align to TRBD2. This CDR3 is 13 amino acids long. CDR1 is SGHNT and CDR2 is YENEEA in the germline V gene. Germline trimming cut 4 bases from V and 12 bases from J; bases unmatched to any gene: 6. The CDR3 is CASSSSGGGGQFF. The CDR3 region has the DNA TGTGCCAGCAGCTCCAGCGGGGGGGGCGGGCAGTTCTTC.

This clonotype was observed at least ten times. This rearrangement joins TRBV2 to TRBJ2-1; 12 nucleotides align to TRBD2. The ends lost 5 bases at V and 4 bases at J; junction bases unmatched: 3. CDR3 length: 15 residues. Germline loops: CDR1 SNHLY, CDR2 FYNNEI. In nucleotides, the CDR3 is TGTGCCAGCAGTCGACTAGCGGGAGCTTACAATGAGCAGTTCTTC. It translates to CASSRLAGAYNEQFF.

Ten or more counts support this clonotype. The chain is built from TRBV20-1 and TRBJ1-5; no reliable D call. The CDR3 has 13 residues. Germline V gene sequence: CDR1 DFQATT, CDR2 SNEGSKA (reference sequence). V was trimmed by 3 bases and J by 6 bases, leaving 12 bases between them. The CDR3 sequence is CSARPLGGQPQHF. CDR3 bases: TGCAGTGCTAGGCCCTTGGGAGGTCAGCCCCAGCATTTT.

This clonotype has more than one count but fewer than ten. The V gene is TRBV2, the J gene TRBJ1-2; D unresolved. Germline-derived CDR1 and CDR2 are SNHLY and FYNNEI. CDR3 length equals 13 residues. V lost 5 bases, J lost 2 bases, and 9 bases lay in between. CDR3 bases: TGTGCCAGCAGTCCGACAATCAACTATGGCTACACCTTC. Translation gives CASSPTINYGYTF.

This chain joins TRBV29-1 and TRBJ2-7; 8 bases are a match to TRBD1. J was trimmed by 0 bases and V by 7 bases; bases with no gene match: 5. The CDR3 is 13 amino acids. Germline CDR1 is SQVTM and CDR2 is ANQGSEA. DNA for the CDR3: TGCAGCGCTGGACAGGGAATCTCCTACGAGCAGTACTTC. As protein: CSAGQGISYEQYF.

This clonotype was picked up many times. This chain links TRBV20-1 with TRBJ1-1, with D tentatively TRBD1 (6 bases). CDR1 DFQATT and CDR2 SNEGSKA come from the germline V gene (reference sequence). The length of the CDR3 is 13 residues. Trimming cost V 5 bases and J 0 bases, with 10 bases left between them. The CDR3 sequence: CSAWTELNTEAFF. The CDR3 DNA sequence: TGCAGTGCTTGGACAGAACTGAACACTGAAGCTTTCTTT.

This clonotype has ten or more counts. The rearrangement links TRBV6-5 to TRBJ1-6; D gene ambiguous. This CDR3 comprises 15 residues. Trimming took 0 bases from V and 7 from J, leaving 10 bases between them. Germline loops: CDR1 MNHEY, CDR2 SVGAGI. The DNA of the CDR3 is TGTGCCAGCAGTTACTCGCGGGCAACGAATTCACCCCTCCACTTT. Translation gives CASSYSRATNSPLHF.

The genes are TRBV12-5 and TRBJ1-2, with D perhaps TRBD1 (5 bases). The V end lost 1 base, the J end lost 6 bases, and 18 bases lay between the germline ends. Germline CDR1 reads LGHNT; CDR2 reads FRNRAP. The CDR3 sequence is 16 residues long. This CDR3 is CASGLGRSGTDDGYTF. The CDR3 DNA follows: TGTGCTAGTGGTTTGGGCCGCTCCGGGACCGACGATGGCTACACCTTC.